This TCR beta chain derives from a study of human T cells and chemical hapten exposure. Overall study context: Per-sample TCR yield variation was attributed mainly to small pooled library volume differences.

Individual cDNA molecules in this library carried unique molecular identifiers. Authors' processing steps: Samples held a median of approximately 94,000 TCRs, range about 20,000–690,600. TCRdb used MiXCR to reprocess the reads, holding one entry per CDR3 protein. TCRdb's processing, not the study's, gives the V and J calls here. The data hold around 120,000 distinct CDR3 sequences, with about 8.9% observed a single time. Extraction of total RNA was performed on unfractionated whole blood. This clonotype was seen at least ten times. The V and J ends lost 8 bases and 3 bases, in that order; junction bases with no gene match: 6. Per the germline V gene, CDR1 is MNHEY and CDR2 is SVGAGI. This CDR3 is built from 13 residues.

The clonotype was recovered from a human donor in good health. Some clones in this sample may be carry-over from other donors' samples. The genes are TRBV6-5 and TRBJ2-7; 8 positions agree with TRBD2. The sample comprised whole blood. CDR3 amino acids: CASRTAGDYEQYF. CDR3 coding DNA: TGTGCCAGCCGTACAGCGGGGGACTACGAGCAGTACTTC.